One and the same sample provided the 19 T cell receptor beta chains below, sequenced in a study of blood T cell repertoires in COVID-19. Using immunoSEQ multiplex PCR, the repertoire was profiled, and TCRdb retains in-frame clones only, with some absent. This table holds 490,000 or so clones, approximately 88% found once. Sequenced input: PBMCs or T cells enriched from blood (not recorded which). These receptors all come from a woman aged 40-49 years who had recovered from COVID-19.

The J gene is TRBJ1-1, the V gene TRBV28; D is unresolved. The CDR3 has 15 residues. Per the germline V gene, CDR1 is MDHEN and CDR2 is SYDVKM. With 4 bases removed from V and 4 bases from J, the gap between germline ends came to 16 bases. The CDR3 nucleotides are TGTGCCAGCAGTTCTATCGTGGGCCCCCGCACTGAAGCTTTCTTT. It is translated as CASSSIVGPRTEAFF.

The CDR3 loop reads CASSTMHRGPSYYGYTF. The CDR3 nucleotides read TGCGCCAGCAGCACCATGCACAGGGGACCGTCATACTATGGCTACACCTTC. The V and J genes are TRBV5-1 and TRBJ1-2; 7 bases match TRBD1. Germline loops: CDR1 SGHRS, CDR2 YFSETQ. With 4 bases clipped from V and 3 bases from J, the junction kept 15 bases outside the gene matches. The CDR3 covers 17 residues.

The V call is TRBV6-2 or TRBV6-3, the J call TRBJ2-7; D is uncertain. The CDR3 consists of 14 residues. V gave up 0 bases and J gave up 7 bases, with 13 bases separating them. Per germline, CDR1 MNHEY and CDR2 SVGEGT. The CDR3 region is CASSYSAASLEQYF. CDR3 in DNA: TGTGCCAGCAGTTACTCGGCCGCTTCGTTGGAGCAGTACTTC.

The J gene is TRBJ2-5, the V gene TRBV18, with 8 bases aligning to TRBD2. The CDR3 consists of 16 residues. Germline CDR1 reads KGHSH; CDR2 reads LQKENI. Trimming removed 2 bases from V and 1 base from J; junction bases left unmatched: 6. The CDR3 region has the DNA TGTGCCAGCTCACCATCCCTAGCGGGTGCCCAAGAGACCCAGTACTTC. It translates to CASSPSLAGAQETQYF.

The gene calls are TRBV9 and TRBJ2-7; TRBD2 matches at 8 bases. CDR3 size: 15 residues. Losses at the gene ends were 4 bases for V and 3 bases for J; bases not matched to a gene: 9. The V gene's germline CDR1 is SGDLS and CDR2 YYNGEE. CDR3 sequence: CASSPGTSLFYEQYF. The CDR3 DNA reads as TGTGCCAGCAGCCCAGGGACTAGTCTTTTCTACGAGCAGTACTTC.

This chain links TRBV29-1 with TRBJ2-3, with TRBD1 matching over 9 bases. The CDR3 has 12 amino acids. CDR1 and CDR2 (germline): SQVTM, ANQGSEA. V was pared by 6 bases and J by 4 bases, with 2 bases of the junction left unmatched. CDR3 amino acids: CSVGQGPDTQYF. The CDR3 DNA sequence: TGCAGCGTAGGACAGGGGCCAGATACGCAGTATTTT.

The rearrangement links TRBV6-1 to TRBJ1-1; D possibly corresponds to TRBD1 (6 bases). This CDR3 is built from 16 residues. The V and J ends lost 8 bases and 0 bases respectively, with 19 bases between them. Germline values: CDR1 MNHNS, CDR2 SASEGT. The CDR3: CASRVNPTGLNTEAFF. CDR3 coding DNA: TGTGCCAGCCGTGTAAACCCGACAGGATTGAACACTGAAGCTTTCTTT.

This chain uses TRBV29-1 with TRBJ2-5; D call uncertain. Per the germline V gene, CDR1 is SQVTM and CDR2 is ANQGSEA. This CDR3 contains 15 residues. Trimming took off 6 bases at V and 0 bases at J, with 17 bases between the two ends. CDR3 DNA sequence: TGCAGCGTCTCCTGGGTTCGAAGCGACCAAGAGACCCAGTACTTC. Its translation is CSVSWVRSDQETQYF.

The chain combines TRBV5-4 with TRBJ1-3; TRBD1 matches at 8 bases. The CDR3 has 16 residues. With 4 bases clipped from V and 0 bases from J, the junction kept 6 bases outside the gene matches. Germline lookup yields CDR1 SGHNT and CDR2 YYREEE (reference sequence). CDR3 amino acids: CASSRGTGGSGNTIYF. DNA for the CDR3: TGTGCCAGCAGCCGAGGGACAGGCGGCTCTGGAAACACCATATATTTT.

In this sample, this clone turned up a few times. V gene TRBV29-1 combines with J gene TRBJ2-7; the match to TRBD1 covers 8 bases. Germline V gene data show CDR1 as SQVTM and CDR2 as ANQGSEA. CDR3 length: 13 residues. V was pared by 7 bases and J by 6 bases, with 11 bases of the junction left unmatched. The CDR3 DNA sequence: TGCAGCGCGGGGACAGGAGAATTTCGCGAGCAGTACTTC. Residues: CSAGTGEFREQYF.

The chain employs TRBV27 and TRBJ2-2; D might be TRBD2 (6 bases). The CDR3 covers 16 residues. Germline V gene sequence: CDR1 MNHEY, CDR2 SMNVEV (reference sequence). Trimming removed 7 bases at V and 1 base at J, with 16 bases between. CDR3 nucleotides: TGTGCCAGCAAGGAGACCGGGACTGAGAACACCGGGGAGCTGTTTTTT. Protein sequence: CASKETGTENTGELFF.

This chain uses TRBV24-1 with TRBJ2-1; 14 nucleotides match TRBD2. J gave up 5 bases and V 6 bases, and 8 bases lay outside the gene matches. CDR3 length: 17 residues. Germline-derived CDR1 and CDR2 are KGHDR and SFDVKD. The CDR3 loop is CATSNPLGLAGDNEQFF. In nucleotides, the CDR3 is TGTGCCACCAGTAACCCGTTGGGACTAGCGGGAGACAATGAGCAGTTCTTC.

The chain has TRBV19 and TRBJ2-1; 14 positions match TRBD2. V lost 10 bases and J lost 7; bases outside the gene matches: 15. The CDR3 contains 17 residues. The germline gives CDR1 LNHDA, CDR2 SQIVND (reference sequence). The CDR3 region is CATKGLAGVERGNEQFF. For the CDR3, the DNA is TGTGCCACTAAGGGACTAGCGGGGGTCGAGCGGGGTAATGAGCAGTTCTTC.

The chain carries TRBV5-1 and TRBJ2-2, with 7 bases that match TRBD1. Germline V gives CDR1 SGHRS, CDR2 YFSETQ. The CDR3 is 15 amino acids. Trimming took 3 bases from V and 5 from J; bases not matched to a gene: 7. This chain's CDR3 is CASSSRDSLTGELFF. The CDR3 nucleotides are TGCGCCAGCAGCTCCCGGGACAGCCTTACCGGGGAGCTGTTTTTT.

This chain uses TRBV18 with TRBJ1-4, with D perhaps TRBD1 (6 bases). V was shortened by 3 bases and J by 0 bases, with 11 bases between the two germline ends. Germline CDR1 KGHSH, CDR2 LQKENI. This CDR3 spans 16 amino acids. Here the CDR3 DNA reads TGTGCCAGCTCACCGAGACAGGTAGCAACTAATGAAAAACTGTTTTTT. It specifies CASSPRQVATNEKLFF.

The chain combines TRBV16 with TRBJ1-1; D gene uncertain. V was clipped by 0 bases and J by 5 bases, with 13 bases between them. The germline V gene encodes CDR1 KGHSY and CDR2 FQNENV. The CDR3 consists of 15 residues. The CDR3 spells CASSQSMGPGTEAFF. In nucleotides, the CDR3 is TGTGCCAGCAGCCAATCGATGGGCCCGGGGACTGAAGCTTTCTTT.

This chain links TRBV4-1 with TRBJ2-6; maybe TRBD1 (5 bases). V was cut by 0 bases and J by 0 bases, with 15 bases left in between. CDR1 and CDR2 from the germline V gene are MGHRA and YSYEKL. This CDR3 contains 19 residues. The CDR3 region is CASSQEGWQGSSGANVLTF. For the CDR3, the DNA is TGCGCCAGCAGCCAAGAAGGGTGGCAGGGCAGCTCTGGGGCCAACGTCCTGACTTTC.

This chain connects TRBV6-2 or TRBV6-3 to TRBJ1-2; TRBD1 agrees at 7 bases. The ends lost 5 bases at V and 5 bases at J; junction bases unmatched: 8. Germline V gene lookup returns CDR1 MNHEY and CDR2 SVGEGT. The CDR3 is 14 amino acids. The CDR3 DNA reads TGTGCCAGCAGTGCCCGGACAGGTCGGTATGGCTACACCTTC. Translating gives CASSARTGRYGYTF.

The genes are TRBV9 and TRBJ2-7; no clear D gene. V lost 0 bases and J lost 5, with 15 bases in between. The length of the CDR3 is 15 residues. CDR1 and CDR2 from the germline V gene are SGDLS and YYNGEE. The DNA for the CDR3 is TGTGCCAGCAGCGTAGCCCCGGGTCCACGGGACGAGCAGTACTTC. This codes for CASSVAPGPRDEQYF.